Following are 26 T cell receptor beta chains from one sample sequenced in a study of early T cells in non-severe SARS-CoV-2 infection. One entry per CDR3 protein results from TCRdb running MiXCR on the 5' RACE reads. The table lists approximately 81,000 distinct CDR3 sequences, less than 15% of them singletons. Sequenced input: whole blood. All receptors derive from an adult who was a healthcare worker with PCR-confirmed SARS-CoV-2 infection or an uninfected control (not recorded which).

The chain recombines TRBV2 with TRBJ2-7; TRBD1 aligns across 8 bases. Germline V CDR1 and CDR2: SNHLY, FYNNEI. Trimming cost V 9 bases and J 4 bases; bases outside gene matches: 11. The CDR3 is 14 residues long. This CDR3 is CASNGQGKWYEQYF. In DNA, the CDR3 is TGTGCCAGTAACGGACAGGGTAAATGGTACGAGCAGTACTTC.

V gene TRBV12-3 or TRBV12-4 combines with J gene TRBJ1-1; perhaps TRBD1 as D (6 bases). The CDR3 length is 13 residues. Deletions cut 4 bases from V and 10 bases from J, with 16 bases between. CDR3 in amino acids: CASSSQGRPLAFF. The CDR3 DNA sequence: TGTGCCAGCAGTTCACAGGGTAGGCCTCTAGCTTTCTTT.

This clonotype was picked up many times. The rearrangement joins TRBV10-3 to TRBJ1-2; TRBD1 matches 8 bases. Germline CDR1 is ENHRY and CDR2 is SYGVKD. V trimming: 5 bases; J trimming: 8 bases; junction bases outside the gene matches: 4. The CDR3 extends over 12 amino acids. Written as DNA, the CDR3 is TGTGCCATCAGTTTAACAGGGGGAGGCTACACCTTC. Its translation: CAISLTGGGYTF.

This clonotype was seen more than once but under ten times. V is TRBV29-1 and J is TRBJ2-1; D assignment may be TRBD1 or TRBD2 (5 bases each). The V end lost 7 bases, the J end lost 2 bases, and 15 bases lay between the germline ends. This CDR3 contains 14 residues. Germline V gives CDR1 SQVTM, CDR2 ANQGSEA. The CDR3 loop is CSAEGTRTYNEQFF. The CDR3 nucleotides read TGCAGCGCTGAGGGGACCCGAACCTACAATGAGCAGTTCTTC.

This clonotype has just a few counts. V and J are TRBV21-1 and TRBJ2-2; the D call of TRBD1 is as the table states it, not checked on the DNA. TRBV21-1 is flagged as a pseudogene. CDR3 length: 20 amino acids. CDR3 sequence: CASSKVVGRGMNTNTGELFF. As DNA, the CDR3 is TGTGCCAGCAGCAAAGTGGTCGGCAGGGGGATGAACACGAACACCGGGGAGCTGTTTTTT.

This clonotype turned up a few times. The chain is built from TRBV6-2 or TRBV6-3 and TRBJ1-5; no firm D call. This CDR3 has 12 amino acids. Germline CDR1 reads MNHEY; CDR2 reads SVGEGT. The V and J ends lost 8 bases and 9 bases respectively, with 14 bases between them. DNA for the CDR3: TGTGCCAGCGCGCAAGGAAGATCGCCCCAGCATTTT. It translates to CASAQGRSPQHF.

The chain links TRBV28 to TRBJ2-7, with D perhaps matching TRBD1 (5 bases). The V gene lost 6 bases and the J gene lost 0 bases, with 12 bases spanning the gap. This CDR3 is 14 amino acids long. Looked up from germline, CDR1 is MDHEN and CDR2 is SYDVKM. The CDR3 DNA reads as TGTGCCAGCAGACAGGACATTTCCTCCTACGAGCAGTACTTC. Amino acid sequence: CASRQDISSYEQYF.

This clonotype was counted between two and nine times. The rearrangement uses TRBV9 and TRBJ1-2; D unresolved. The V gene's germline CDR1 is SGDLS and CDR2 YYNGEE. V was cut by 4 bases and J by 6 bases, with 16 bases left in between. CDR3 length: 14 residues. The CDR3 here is CASSPTDARDGYTF. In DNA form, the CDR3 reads TGTGCCAGCAGCCCCACGGATGCCCGGGATGGCTACACCTTC.

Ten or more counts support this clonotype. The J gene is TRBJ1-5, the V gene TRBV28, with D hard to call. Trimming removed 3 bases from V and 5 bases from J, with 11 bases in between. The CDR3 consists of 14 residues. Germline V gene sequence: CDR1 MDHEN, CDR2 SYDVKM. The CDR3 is CASSFPDRYQPQHF. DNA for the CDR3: TGTGCCAGCAGTTTCCCGGACCGATATCAGCCCCAGCATTTT.

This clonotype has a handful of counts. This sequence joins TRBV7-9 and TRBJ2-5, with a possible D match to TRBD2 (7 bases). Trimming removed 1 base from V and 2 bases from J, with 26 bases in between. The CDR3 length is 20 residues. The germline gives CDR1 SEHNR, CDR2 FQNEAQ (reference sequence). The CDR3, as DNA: TGTGCCAGCAGCTTAGAAGTCCGGCCATACCGGGGGGCCGTACAAGAGACCCAGTACTTC. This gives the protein CASSLEVRPYRGAVQETQYF.

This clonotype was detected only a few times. The CDR3 loop reads CSVGWDQFF. As DNA, the CDR3 is TGCAGCGTTGGATGGGACCAGTTCTTC. The chain joins TRBV29-1 to TRBJ2-1; D is possibly TRBD1 or TRBD2 (5 bases each). Germline CDR1 is SQVTM and CDR2 is ANQGSEA. V was cut by 4 bases and J by 13 bases, with 8 bases left in between. CDR3 size: 9 residues.

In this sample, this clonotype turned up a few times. CDR3 loop: CASSSRTAQETQYF. The CDR3 nucleotides are TGTGCCAGCAGTTCCAGGACAGCTCAAGAGACCCAGTACTTC. The chain recombines TRBV27 with TRBJ2-5; TRBD1 might be the D (6 bases). Germline-derived CDR1 and CDR2 are MNHEY and SMNVEV (reference sequence). V lost 4 bases to trimming and J lost 2 bases, with 11 bases between them. This CDR3 has 14 residues.

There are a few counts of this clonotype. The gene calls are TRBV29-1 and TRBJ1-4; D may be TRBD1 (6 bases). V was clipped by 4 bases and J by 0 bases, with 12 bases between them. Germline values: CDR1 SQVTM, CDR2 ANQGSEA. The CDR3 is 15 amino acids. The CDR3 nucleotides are TGCAGCGTTGGAGGACAGAGCGCAACTAATGAAAAACTGTTTTTT. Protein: CSVGGQSATNEKLFF.

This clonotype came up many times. CDR3 sequence (DNA): TGTGCCAGCAGTGCCCTGGACAGGGCCGATGGCTACACCTTC. Translated: CASSALDRADGYTF. The rearrangement joins TRBV6-1 to TRBJ1-2, with TRBD1 identical over 8 bases. V was clipped by 4 bases and J by 6 bases; unmatched bases: 7. Looked up from germline, CDR1 is MNHNS and CDR2 is SASEGT. The length of the CDR3 is 14 residues.

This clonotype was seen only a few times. CDR3 in DNA: TGCGCCAGCAGCCAAATCCCGGACAGCACTGAAGCTTTCTTT. This translates into CASSQIPDSTEAFF. This chain links TRBV4-1 with TRBJ1-1; TRBD1 is a possible D gene (6 bases). V lost 2 bases, J lost 4 bases, and 11 bases lay in between. The CDR3 is 14 amino acids. The germline gives CDR1 MGHRA, CDR2 YSYEKL.

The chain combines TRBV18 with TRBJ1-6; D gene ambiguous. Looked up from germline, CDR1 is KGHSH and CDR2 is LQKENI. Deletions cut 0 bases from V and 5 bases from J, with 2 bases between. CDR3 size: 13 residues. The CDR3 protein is CASSPPNNSPLHF. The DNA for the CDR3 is TGTGCCAGCTCACCACCGAATAATTCACCCCTCCACTTT.

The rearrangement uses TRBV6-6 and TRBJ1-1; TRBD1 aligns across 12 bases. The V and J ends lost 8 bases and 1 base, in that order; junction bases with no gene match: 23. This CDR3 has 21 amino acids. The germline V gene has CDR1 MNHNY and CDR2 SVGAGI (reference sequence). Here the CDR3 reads CASSYNPGQGAIRYANTEAFF. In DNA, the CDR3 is TGTGCCAGCTCCTACAACCCGGGACAGGGGGCGATTAGGTACGCGAACACTGAAGCTTTCTTT.

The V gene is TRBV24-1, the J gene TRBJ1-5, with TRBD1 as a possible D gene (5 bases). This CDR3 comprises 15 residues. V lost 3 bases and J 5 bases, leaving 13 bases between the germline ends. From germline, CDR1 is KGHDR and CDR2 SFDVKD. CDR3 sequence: CATSDRRDGYQPQHF. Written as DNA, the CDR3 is TGTGCCACCAGTGATCGCCGGGACGGCTATCAGCCCCAGCATTTT.

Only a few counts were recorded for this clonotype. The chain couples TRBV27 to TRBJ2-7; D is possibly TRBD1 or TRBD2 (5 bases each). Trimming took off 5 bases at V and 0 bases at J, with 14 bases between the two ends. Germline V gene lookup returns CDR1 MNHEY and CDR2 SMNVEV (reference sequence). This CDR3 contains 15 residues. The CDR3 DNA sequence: TGTGCCAGCAGTCCCCGGGACGGCAACTCCTACGAGCAGTACTTC. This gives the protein CASSPRDGNSYEQYF.

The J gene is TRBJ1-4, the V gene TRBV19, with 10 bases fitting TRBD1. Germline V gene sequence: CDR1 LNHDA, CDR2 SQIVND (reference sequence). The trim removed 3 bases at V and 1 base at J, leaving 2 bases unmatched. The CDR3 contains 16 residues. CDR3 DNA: TGTGCCAGTAGTATGGACAGGGGGATAACTAATGAAAAACTGTTTTTT. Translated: CASSMDRGITNEKLFF.

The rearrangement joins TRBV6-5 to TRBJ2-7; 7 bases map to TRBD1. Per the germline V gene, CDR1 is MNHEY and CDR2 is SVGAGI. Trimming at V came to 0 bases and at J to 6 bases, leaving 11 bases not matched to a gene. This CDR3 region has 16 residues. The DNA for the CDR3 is TGTGCCAGCAGTTACTCGCAGAACAGGGGTCAGGGCGAGCAGTACTTC. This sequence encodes CASSYSQNRGQGEQYF.

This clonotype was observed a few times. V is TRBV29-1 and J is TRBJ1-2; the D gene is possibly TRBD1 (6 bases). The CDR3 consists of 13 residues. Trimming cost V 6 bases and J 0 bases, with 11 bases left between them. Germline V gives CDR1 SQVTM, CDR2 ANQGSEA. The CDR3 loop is CSVGGQANYGYTF. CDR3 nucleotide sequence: TGCAGCGTGGGGGGGCAAGCTAACTATGGCTACACCTTC.

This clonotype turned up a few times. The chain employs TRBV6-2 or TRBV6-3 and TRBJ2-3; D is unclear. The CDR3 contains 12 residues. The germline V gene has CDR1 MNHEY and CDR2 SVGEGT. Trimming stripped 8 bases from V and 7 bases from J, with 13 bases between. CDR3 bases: TGTGCCAGCGGAAACCCTGTTTATACGCAGTATTTT. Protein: CASGNPVYTQYF.

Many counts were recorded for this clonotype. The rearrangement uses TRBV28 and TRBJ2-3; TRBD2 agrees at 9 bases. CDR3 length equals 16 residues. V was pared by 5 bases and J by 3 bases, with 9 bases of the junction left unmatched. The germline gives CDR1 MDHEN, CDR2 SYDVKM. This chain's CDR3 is CASSPQREERTDTQYF. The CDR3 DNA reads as TGTGCCAGCAGTCCCCAGCGGGAGGAGAGGACAGATACGCAGTATTTT.

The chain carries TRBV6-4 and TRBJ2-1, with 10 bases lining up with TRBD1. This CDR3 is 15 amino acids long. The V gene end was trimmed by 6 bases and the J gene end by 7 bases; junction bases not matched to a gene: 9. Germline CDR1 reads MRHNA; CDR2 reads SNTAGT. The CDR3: CASSALTGGQNEQFF. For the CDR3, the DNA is TGTGCCAGCAGCGCATTGACAGGGGGCCAGAATGAGCAGTTCTTC.

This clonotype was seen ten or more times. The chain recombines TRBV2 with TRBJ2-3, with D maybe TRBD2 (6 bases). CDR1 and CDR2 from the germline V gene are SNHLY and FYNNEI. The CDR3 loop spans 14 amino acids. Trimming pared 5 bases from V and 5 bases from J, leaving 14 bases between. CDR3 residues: CASSKEGRQDTQYF. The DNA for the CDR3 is TGTGCCAGCAGTAAGGAGGGAAGGCAAGATACGCAGTATTTT.